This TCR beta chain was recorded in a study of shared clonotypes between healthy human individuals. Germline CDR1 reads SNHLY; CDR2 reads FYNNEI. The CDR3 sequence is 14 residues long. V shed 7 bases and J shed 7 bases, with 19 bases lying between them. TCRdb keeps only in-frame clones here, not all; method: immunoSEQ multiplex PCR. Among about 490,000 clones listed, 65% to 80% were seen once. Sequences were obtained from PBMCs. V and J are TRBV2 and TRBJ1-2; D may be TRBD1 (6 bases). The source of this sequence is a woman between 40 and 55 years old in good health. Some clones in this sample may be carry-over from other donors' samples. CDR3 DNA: TGTGCCAGCAACCTTTGGGGGGCGCAGGGTGGCTACACCTTC. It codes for CASNLWGAQGGYTF.